This T cell receptor beta chain was recovered during a study of CD8 T cells in ankylosing spondylitis. This CDR3 has 15 amino acids. The V gene's germline CDR1 is MNHNS and CDR2 SASEGT. V lost 1 base to trimming and J lost 6 bases, with 16 bases between them. Study-wide results and limits: Both synovial fluid and blood in reactive arthritis had previously been reported to carry some motif variants. Within peripheral blood, clones linked to disease were CD8+ and relatively rare. From matched ankylosing spondylitis synovial fluid, disease-linked clones were reportedly recovered at significantly enriched levels. A motif in TCR beta, a set of eight highly homologous variants, appeared characteristic of ankylosing spondylitis blood.

Quantitative 5'-RACE with molecular barcodes generated TCR beta libraries. TCRdb analysed the 5' RACE reads with MiXCR anew, one entry per CDR3 protein. The sample consists of 350,000 to 450,000 distinct CDR3 sequences, around 26% of them appearing once. Of note for this clonotype: Its cognate antigen is unknown.

The J gene is TRBJ2-7, the V gene TRBV6-1; D not resolved. The sequencing input was blood, either unsorted or a sorted T cell fraction (not recorded which). This clonotype was obtained from a male donor with ankylosing spondylitis. CDR3 sequence (DNA): TGTGCCAGCAGTGAAGTAACCGGAACGACGGGCGAGCAGTACGTC. Translation gives CASSEVTGTTGEQYV.